The 7 T cell receptor beta chains given below trace back to one sample, sequenced in a study of shared clonotypes between healthy human individuals. Cells designated naive CD8 were CD45RO-negative and were positively selected for CCR7, with terminally differentiated effector memory CD45RA+ cells excluded. Profiling relied on immunoSEQ multiplex PCR, and the TCRdb table lists in-frame clones only, not all of them. The sample lists around 620,000 clones, around 95% seen once, with approximately 0.12% in the top ten. The sequenced material came from naive CD8+ T cells sorted from blood. The receptors stem from a woman aged 30 to 39 in good health.

The chain couples TRBV10-2 to TRBJ2-7; no firm D call. Germline V gene data show CDR1 as WSHSY and CDR2 as SAAADI. V lost 0 bases to trimming and J lost 3 bases, with 12 bases between them. The CDR3 extends over 15 amino acids. The CDR3, as DNA: TGCGCCAGCAGTGAGTCGAGCAATCCCCTCTACGAGCAGTACTTC. The encoded protein is CASSESSNPLYEQYF.

This rearrangement joins TRBV5-4 to TRBJ2-3; D call uncertain. The CDR3 sequence is 14 residues long. The germline CDR1 and CDR2 sequences are SGHNT and YYREEE (reference sequence). V shed 4 bases and J shed 1 base, with 10 bases lying between them. CDR3 loop: CASSPDGRTDTQYF. The CDR3 DNA is TGTGCCAGCAGCCCCGACGGGCGCACAGATACGCAGTATTTT. The variable domain in full, with the rest retrieved from reference TRBV5-4 and TRBJ2-3, is ETGVTQSPTHLIKTRGQQVTLRCSSQSGHNTVSWYQQALGQGPQFIFQYYREEENGRGNFPPRFSGLQFPNYSSELNVNALELDDSALYLCASSPDGRTDTQYFGPGTRLTVL.

The gene calls are TRBV5-1 and TRBJ2-7; 7 nucleotides align to TRBD1. This CDR3 has 18 amino acids. In germline, CDR1 is SGHRS, CDR2 YFSETQ. Losses at the gene ends were 4 bases for V and 3 bases for J; bases not matched to a gene: 19. CDR3 sequence reads: CASSPGQPFVRVNYEQYF. The CDR3 DNA follows: TGCGCCAGCAGCCCGGGACAGCCCTTTGTTCGGGTGAACTACGAGCAGTACTTC.

The chain employs TRBV19 and TRBJ1-5, with D tentatively TRBD1 (5 bases). This CDR3 comprises 17 residues. CDR1 is LNHDA, CDR2 SQIVND, per germline (reference sequence). V shed 1 base and J shed 1 base, with 14 bases lying between them. The CDR3 is CASSIGFRGRSNQPQHF. The CDR3 DNA follows: TGTGCCAGTAGTATAGGGTTTCGGGGACGAAGCAATCAGCCCCAGCATTTT.

This sequence joins TRBV19 and TRBJ2-1; D is perhaps TRBD2 (6 bases). The CDR3 is 13 residues long. Germline V CDR1 and CDR2: LNHDA, SQIVND (reference sequence). V was pared by 11 bases and J by 7 bases, with 18 bases between. CDR3 DNA: TGTGCCTCCGCGGAGGGGATAATGAATGAGCAGTTCTTC. The encoded protein is CASAEGIMNEQFF. Filled out from reference TRBV19 and TRBJ2-1, the complete variable domain reads DGGITQSPKYLFRKEGQNVTLSCEQNLNHDAMYWYRQDPGQGLRLIYYSQIVNDFQKGDIAEGYSVSREKKESFPLTVTSAQKNPTAFYLCASAEGIMNEQFFGPGTRLTVL.

This clone has only a few counts. The chain is built from TRBV30 and TRBJ1-1; D is unclear. There are 14 residues in the CDR3. Trimming removed 1 base at V and 4 bases at J, with 13 bases between. CDR1 is GTSNPN, CDR2 SVGIG, per germline (reference sequence). Here the CDR3 DNA reads TGTGCCTGGAGTGGGCTGGGTTTTGGCACTGAAGCTTTCTTT. It translates to CAWSGLGFGTEAFF.

This clone was picked up a small number of times. This chain connects TRBV5-8 to TRBJ2-7; 7 bases fit TRBD1. The CDR3 runs to 12 residues. Trimming cost V 4 bases and J 3 bases; bases outside gene matches: 1. Germline assignment: CDR1 SGHTS and CDR2 YDEGEE. In nucleotides, the CDR3 is TGTGCCAGCAGCGGACAGGACTACGAGCAGTACTTC. Translated: CASSGQDYEQYF.